These 13 T cell receptor beta chains were sequenced from one sample in a study of graft-versus-host responses after intestinal transplantation. Sequencing was performed with immunoSEQ multiplex PCR; in TCRdb, only in-frame clones are kept and a portion is missing. The data hold approximately 54,000 clones, with roughly 89% observed a single time. This material consisted of PBMCs, taken 650 to 670 days after intestinal transplant. The receptors shown here come from a human patient who received an intestinal transplant, so some T cells may come from the graft donor.

This clone was counted only a few times. Here the CDR3 DNA reads TGTGCCAGCTCACTCTACGGGGATAGCAATCAGCCCCAGCATTTT. Its translation is CASSLYGDSNQPQHF. The V gene is TRBV18, the J gene TRBJ1-5, with D uncertain. Looked up from germline, CDR1 is KGHSH and CDR2 is LQKENI. The CDR3 has 15 residues. The V and J ends lost 4 bases and 0 bases respectively, with 10 bases between them.

This sequence joins TRBV7-8 and TRBJ1-5; a weak D match, TRBD1 (5 bases). The CDR3 has 15 residues. Germline loops: CDR1 SGHVS, CDR2 FQNEAQ. V lost 2 bases, J lost 0 bases, and 8 bases lay in between. CDR3 DNA sequence: TGTGCCAGCAGCTTATTGGACACTAGCAATCAGCCCCAGCATTTT. Amino acid sequence: CASSLLDTSNQPQHF.

The chain uses TRBV19 and TRBJ1-6, with 7 bases identical to TRBD1. This CDR3 has 15 residues. V was clipped by 4 bases and J by 7 bases; unmatched bases: 7. Germline-derived CDR1 and CDR2 are LNHDA and SQIVND (reference sequence). In DNA form, the CDR3 reads TGTGCCAGTAGTACAGCGACAGGGTTGAATTCACCCCTCCACTTT. It encodes CASSTATGLNSPLHF.

V and J are TRBV27 and TRBJ1-1, with no clear D. Germline loops: CDR1 MNHEY, CDR2 SMNVEV (reference sequence). V was clipped by 8 bases and J by 4 bases, with 14 bases between them. The CDR3 consists of 13 residues. The CDR3 sequence is CASALTGVTEAFF. The CDR3 region has the DNA TGTGCCAGCGCCCTAACTGGGGTCACTGAAGCTTTCTTT.

V is TRBV7-8 and J is TRBJ2-5; possibly TRBD1 or TRBD2 for D (6 bases each). V gave up 2 bases and J gave up 6 bases, with 16 bases separating them. Germline V gene data show CDR1 as SGHVS and CDR2 as FQNEAQ. This CDR3 is built from 15 residues. The CDR3 loop is CASSLLRIGGKTQYF. In DNA form, the CDR3 reads TGTGCCAGCAGCTTACTGCGAATAGGGGGGAAGACCCAGTACTTC.

The genes are TRBV7-9 and TRBJ2-5; no definite D call. V was cut by 1 base and J by 1 base, with 10 bases left in between. Per the germline V gene, CDR1 is SEHNR and CDR2 is FQNEAQ (reference sequence). CDR3 length: 15 residues. The CDR3 DNA follows: TGTGCCAGCAGCTTAGGCTACCTAACCCAAGAGACCCAGTACTTC. Encoded protein: CASSLGYLTQETQYF.

V gene TRBV5-1 combines with J gene TRBJ2-5; D is unclear. The V gene lost 7 bases and the J gene lost 0 bases, with 7 bases spanning the gap. Germline V lookup: CDR1 SGHRS, CDR2 YFSETQ. The CDR3 contains 12 residues. This chain's CDR3 is CASSGDQETQYF. CDR3 nucleotides: TGCGCCAGCTCCGGAGACCAAGAGACCCAGTACTTC.

V usage is TRBV10-2 and J usage is TRBJ2-5, with 8 bases lining up with TRBD2. The germline gives CDR1 WSHSY, CDR2 SAAADI. This CDR3 region has 15 residues. Unmatched junction bases numbered 4, after V lost 2 bases and J lost 2 bases. CDR3 sequence (DNA): TGCGCCAGCAGTGAGACTAGCGGTAGACAAGAGACCCAGTACTTC. This codes for CASSETSGRQETQYF.

The count of this clone is one. V gene TRBV5-6 combines with J gene TRBJ2-1; D is possibly TRBD2 (6 bases). Germline CDR1 and CDR2: SGHDT and YYEEEE. Trimming stripped 1 base from V and 2 bases from J, with 10 bases between. This CDR3 is built from 15 residues. The CDR3 nucleotides are TGTGCCAGCAGCTTGAGGGACTTCCCCTACAATGAGCAGTTCTTC. Translating it yields CASSLRDFPYNEQFF.

The CDR3 DNA sequence: TGCGCCAGCAGCAGCCGGGTCCTCGACTATGGCTACACCTTC. This codes for CASSSRVLDYGYTF. The chain recombines TRBV4-1 with TRBJ1-2; D is undetermined. Trimming left V 5 bases short and J 3 bases short, with 13 bases between. The CDR3 covers 14 residues. Germline V gene lookup returns CDR1 MGHRA and CDR2 YSYEKL.

For this clone: This sample includes further DNA sequences coding for the same CDR3. The chain carries TRBV9 and TRBJ1-5; no reliable D call. CDR1 is SGDLS and CDR2 is YYNGEE in the germline V gene. The CDR3 is 14 residues long. The germline V and J ends were trimmed by 0 bases and 0 bases, with 4 bases remaining between them. For the CDR3, the DNA is TGTGCCAGCAGCGTAGGGGGTAGCAATCAGCCCCAGCATTTT. Protein product: CASSVGGSNQPQHF.

The CDR3 DNA reads as TGCGCCAGCAGCCCGACGATTCCCGTGACTGAAGCTTTCTTT. This encodes CASSPTIPVTEAFF. This chain links TRBV5-1 with TRBJ1-1; D is ambiguous. The CDR3 extends over 14 amino acids. Germline V gene lookup returns CDR1 SGHRS and CDR2 YFSETQ. Trimming cost V 4 bases and J 5 bases, with 15 bases left between them. Full variable domain (remainder filled in from reference TRBV5-1 and TRBJ1-1): KAGVTQTPRYLIKTRGQQVTLSCSPISGHRSVSWYQQTPGQGLQFLFEYFSETQRNKGNFPGRFSGRQFSNSRSEMNVSTLELGDSALYLCASSPTIPVTEAFFGQGTRLTVV.

This clone has just a few counts. This chain uses TRBV25-1 with TRBJ1-1, with unresolved D. CDR3 length: 11 amino acids. CDR1 is MGHDK and CDR2 is SYGVNS in the germline V gene. V lost 9 bases and J 4 bases, leaving 9 bases between the germline ends. The CDR3 reads CASTWGTEAFF. The CDR3 DNA reads as TGTGCCAGTACTTGGGGCACTGAAGCTTTCTTT. Supplemented by reference TRBV25-1 and TRBJ1-1, the full variable domain reads EADIYQTPRYLVIGTGKKITLECSQTMGHDKMYWYQQDPGMELHLIHYSYGVNSTEKGDLSSESTVSRIRTEHFPLTLESARPSHTSQYLCASTWGTEAFFGQGTRLTVV.